What follows are 30 T cell receptor beta chains derived from one specimen sequenced in a study of T-cell memory formation after mild COVID-19. TCRdb itself ran the 5' RACE reads through MiXCR, one entry per CDR3 protein. The sample records approximately 30,000 distinct CDR3 sequences, 7.5% to 8% being singletons. The specimen sequenced was PBMCs or a T cell subset sorted from them (not recorded which). Source of these receptors: a man younger than 35 who had mild COVID-19 (a few samples of this study predate the infection). Cell type and time point are not known.

This clonotype appeared many times. J is TRBJ2-1 and V is TRBV20-1; 7 nucleotides line up with TRBD1. The CDR3 is 14 amino acids. Trimming at V came to 4 bases and at J to 0 bases, leaving 3 bases not matched to a gene. The germline V gene has CDR1 DFQATT and CDR2 SNEGSKA (reference sequence). CDR3 in DNA: TGCAGTGCTACAGGGGGAAGCTCCTACAATGAGCAGTTCTTC. Protein: CSATGGSSYNEQFF.

The table lists this clonotype with many counts. The chain carries TRBV5-1 and TRBJ2-5, with 12 bases that match TRBD1. Germline V gene sequence: CDR1 SGHRS, CDR2 YFSETQ. V trimming: 4 bases; J trimming: 1 base; junction bases outside the gene matches: 2. The CDR3 covers 15 residues. CDR3 nucleotides: TGCGCCAGCAGCGGGACAGGGGGCTCCCAAGAGACCCAGTACTTC. Translation gives CASSGTGGSQETQYF.

This clonotype has a count of ten or more. This chain uses TRBV20-1 with TRBJ1-6; no clear D gene. This CDR3 is built from 15 residues. V was pared by 6 bases and J by 8 bases, with 20 bases between. The germline V gene has CDR1 DFQATT and CDR2 SNEGSKA (reference sequence). The CDR3 DNA follows: TGCAGTGCCCCGTCCCCAGGACTGGGAGATTCACCCCTCCACTTT. Residues: CSAPSPGLGDSPLHF.

V usage is TRBV12-3 or TRBV12-4 and J usage is TRBJ1-6, with D tentatively TRBD1 (6 bases). Trimming shortened V by 6 bases and J by 9 bases, and 12 bases separated the two germline ends. This CDR3 has 13 amino acids. In DNA form, the CDR3 reads TGTGCCAGCAGAAACACAGGGTTTTCACCCCTCCACTTT. This sequence encodes CASRNTGFSPLHF.

This clonotype appeared many times. The J gene is TRBJ2-5, the V gene TRBV5-1, with TRBD1 identical over 7 bases. The CDR3 covers 15 residues. Per germline, CDR1 SGHRS and CDR2 YFSETQ. J gave up 5 bases and V 5 bases, and 12 bases lay outside the gene matches. The CDR3 sequence is CASSHGDSGAETQYF. CDR3 nucleotides: TGCGCCAGCAGTCACGGGGACAGTGGGGCTGAGACCCAGTACTTC.

This clonotype was recorded many times. The CDR3 ends on some other residue instead of the conserved phenylalanine or tryptophan, so this is likely a read error. No DNA is shown, since the ends of the CDR3 on it are uncertain; the CDR3 is the one TCRdb lists. The chain carries TRBV4-3 and TRBJ2-7. Counting both end residues, the CDR3 totals 10 amino acids. The V gene's germline CDR1 is LGHNA and CDR2 YSLEER. CDR3 residues: CASSQDNGYC.

This clonotype was seen a few times. This may stem from a read error, because a much larger clone lies one nucleotide away. CDR3 bases: TGTGCCAGCAGCTCACCTAGCGGGGCTTTCTACGAGCAGTACTTC. It yields the protein CASSSPSGAFYEQYF. The chain is built from TRBV7-2 and TRBJ2-7, with TRBD2 matching 9 bases. From germline, CDR1 is SGHTA and CDR2 FQGNSA. CDR3 length: 15 residues. V was clipped by 4 bases and J by 3 bases; unmatched bases: 7.

This clonotype was recorded many times. Here the CDR3 reads CSGARLGYNEQFF. The CDR3 DNA reads TGCAGTGGGGCTAGACTAGGGTACAATGAGCAGTTCTTC. V gene TRBV20-1 combines with J gene TRBJ2-1; D perhaps matches TRBD2 (6 bases). Germline V gene data show CDR1 as DFQATT and CDR2 as SNEGSKA (reference sequence). V lost 7 bases to trimming and J lost 4 bases, with 14 bases between them. The CDR3 length is 13 residues.

V gene TRBV12-3 or TRBV12-4 combines with J gene TRBJ1-6; D is possibly TRBD1 (5 bases). The CDR3 spans 13 residues. Deletions cut 7 bases from V and 9 bases from J, with 13 bases between. CDR3 protein: CASTRGPSSPLHF. The CDR3 DNA reads as TGTGCCAGCACTCGGGGCCCTTCTTCACCCCTCCACTTT.

This clonotype was detected only a few times. This chain's CDR3 is CASSINGRDGTEAFF. Here the CDR3 DNA reads TGTGCCAGTAGTATAAATGGAAGGGACGGCACTGAAGCTTTCTTT. The chain combines TRBV19 with TRBJ1-1; tentatively, D is TRBD1 (5 bases). Between the trimmed V and J ends, which lost 2 bases and 4 bases, there was a span of 14 bases. Germline V gene data show CDR1 as LNHDA and CDR2 as SQIVND (reference sequence). The CDR3 is made up of 15 amino acids.

This clonotype was recorded many times. V gene TRBV5-1 combines with J gene TRBJ1-1; the D gene is possibly TRBD1 (5 bases). The CDR3 length is 14 residues. Germline lookup yields CDR1 SGHRS and CDR2 YFSETQ. V lost 5 bases, J lost 7 bases, and 18 bases lay in between. The chain's CDR3 is CASRPGPGGGEAFF. In DNA, the CDR3 is TGCGCCAGCAGACCGGGACCCGGGGGAGGTGAAGCTTTCTTT.

As concerns this clonotype: The junction and the germline gene differ at one end; a read error may be behind it. The chain's CDR3 is CASSFVSENTIYF. CDR3 DNA sequence: TGTGCCAGCAGCTTCGTCTCTGAAAACACCATATATTTT. The chain couples TRBV11-2 to TRBJ1-3; D not certain. The CDR3 runs to 13 residues. Per the germline V gene, CDR1 is SGHAT and CDR2 is FQNNGV.

This clonotype was found a few times. CDR3 protein: CASSLGRDYGYTF. The CDR3 DNA reads as TGTGCCAGCAGTTTGGGCCGGGACTATGGCTACACCTTC. The rearrangement joins TRBV28 to TRBJ1-2; unclear D gene. The V gene lost 3 bases and the J gene lost 3 bases, with 8 bases spanning the gap. CDR1 is MDHEN and CDR2 is SYDVKM in the germline V gene. The CDR3 totals 13 residues.

The rearrangement uses TRBV6-5 and TRBJ1-5; D is unclear. CDR1 is MNHEY and CDR2 is SVGAGI in the germline V gene. Trimming removed 0 bases from V and 1 base from J, with 7 bases in between. The CDR3 is 15 residues long. DNA for the CDR3: TGTGCCAGCAGTTACTCGAGCCAGAGCAATCAGCCCCAGCATTTT. Translating it yields CASSYSSQSNQPQHF.

This clonotype showed up just a few times. The CDR3 is CASSDRGLSGNTIYF. DNA for the CDR3: TGTGCCAGCAGTGACAGGGGGCTCTCTGGAAACACCATATATTTT. This chain joins TRBV28 and TRBJ1-3; TRBD1 aligns across 10 bases. Trimming at V came to 5 bases and at J to 0 bases, leaving 1 base not matched to a gene. The CDR3 has 15 amino acids. The V gene's germline CDR1 is MDHEN and CDR2 SYDVKM.

Note on this clonotype: A much larger clone differs by one base, so this may be a read error. V gene TRBV29-1 combines with J gene TRBJ2-1, with D possibly being TRBD2 (5 bases). The germline V and J ends were trimmed by 6 bases and 10 bases, with 13 bases remaining between them. This CDR3 region has 11 residues. Germline V CDR1 and CDR2: SQVTM, ANQGSEA. CDR3 nucleotide sequence: TGCAGCGTGTCCCCCGGAGGAGAGCAGTTCTTC. As protein: CSVSPGGEQFF.

This clonotype occurred many times. This chain connects TRBV5-1 to TRBJ2-3; D remains unclear. Trimming pared 4 bases from V and 2 bases from J, leaving 14 bases between. CDR3 length: 15 residues. Germline V CDR1 and CDR2: SGHRS, YFSETQ. CDR3 nucleotides: TGCGCCAGCAGCCCCTTTGCCAGGATCACAGATACGCAGTATTTT. This translates into CASSPFARITDTQYF.

This clonotype was found many times. The rearrangement uses TRBV7-2 and TRBJ2-6; D is uncertain. Germline V gene sequence: CDR1 SGHTA, CDR2 FQGNSA. Trimming cost V 8 bases and J 3 bases, with 11 bases left between them. This CDR3 comprises 14 residues. The CDR3: CASRLLSGANVLTF. CDR3 DNA sequence: TGTGCCAGCCGCCTACTGAGTGGGGCCAACGTCCTGACTTTC. Drawing the rest from reference TRBV7-2 and TRBJ2-6, the complete variable domain is GAGVSQSPSNKVTEKGKDVELRCDPISGHTALYWYRQSLGQGLEFLIYFQGNSAPDKSGLPSDRFSAERTGGSVSTLTIQRTQQEDSAVYLCASRLLSGANVLTFGAGSRLTVL.

This clonotype was seen at least ten times. The chain employs TRBV5-1 and TRBJ1-1; TRBD1 is a possible D gene (5 bases). The CDR3 totals 15 residues. V was pared by 4 bases and J by 0 bases, with 13 bases between. CDR1 is SGHRS and CDR2 is YFSETQ in the germline V gene. This CDR3 is CASSPLTALNTEAFF. Here the CDR3 DNA reads TGCGCCAGCAGCCCTTTGACAGCCTTGAACACTGAAGCTTTCTTT.

This clonotype has at least ten counts. The rearrangement uses TRBV6-6 and TRBJ1-1; D is unclear. CDR1 is MNHNY, CDR2 SVGAGI, per germline (reference sequence). Trimming removed 2 bases from V and 5 bases from J, with 9 bases in between. CDR3 size: 13 residues. CDR3 region: CASSYASATEAFF. The CDR3 nucleotides read TGTGCCAGCAGTTACGCCTCGGCGACTGAAGCTTTCTTT.

This clonotype showed up just a few times. The chain recombines TRBV6-2 or TRBV6-3 with TRBJ1-4, with D perhaps matching TRBD1 (6 bases). Trimming took 6 bases from V and 3 from J, leaving 11 bases between them. This CDR3 region has 14 residues. CDR1 is MNHEY and CDR2 is SVGEGT in the germline V gene. The CDR3 DNA reads as TGTGCCAGCAGCTCCGGGACACCTAATGAAAAACTGTTTTTT. Translated: CASSSGTPNEKLFF.

This clonotype was found many times. The chain couples TRBV28 to TRBJ1-2, with a tentative D call TRBD1 (6 bases). The V end lost 3 bases, the J end lost 8 bases, and 19 bases lay between the germline ends. In germline, CDR1 is MDHEN, CDR2 SYDVKM. CDR3 length: 15 amino acids. The CDR3 sequence: CASSLGQGPSGGYTF. The CDR3 DNA sequence: TGTGCCAGCAGTTTGGGGCAGGGGCCCTCAGGCGGCTACACCTTC.

The chain uses TRBV6-2 or TRBV6-3 and TRBJ1-2; D not certain. There are 15 residues in the CDR3. The germline V gene encodes CDR1 MNHEY and CDR2 SVGEGT. Trimming took off 2 bases at V and 0 bases at J, with 10 bases between the two ends. The CDR3 here is CASSYTRRANYGYTF. In DNA form, the CDR3 reads TGTGCCAGCAGTTACACCAGGAGAGCTAACTATGGCTACACCTTC.

Many counts were recorded for this clonotype. J is TRBJ1-1 and V is TRBV12-3 or TRBV12-4; D is undetermined. The CDR3 has 13 amino acids. V was trimmed by 8 bases and J by 3 bases, leaving 13 bases between them. The CDR3 nucleotides read TGTGCCAGCGGGGTGGCAGAGCACACTGAAGCTTTCTTT. Translating it yields CASGVAEHTEAFF.

This chain uses TRBV20-1 with TRBJ2-3, with 12 bases aligning to TRBD2. The CDR3 is 16 residues long. Germline-derived CDR1 and CDR2 are DFQATT and SNEGSKA (reference sequence). V was pared by 2 bases and J by 5 bases, with 8 bases of the junction left unmatched. The CDR3 reads CSARRGTSGSIDTQYF. The CDR3 bases are TGCAGTGCTAGACGCGGGACTAGCGGGTCTATAGATACGCAGTATTTT.

This clonotype was detected many times. The gene calls are TRBV10-3 and TRBJ2-3; 9 bases line up with TRBD2. The J segment lost 4 bases and the V segment lost 3 bases, leaving 14 bases of the junction unmatched. Germline V gene sequence: CDR1 ENHRY, CDR2 SYGVKD. The CDR3 consists of 18 residues. The CDR3 DNA reads TGTGCCATCAGTGATCTCCCGTATACTAGCGGGCTCTCAGATACGCAGTATTTT. Translated: CAISDLPYTSGLSDTQYF.

This clonotype showed up many times. The chain uses TRBV7-9 and TRBJ2-7; D is undetermined. This CDR3 comprises 14 residues. V was shortened by 4 bases and J by 3 bases, with 13 bases between the two germline ends. Germline V lookup: CDR1 SEHNR, CDR2 FQNEAQ (reference sequence). Written as DNA, the CDR3 is TGTGCCAGCAGCTCGCTAGGTGCGGACTACGAGCAGTACTTC. Its protein is CASSSLGADYEQYF.

This clonotype was recorded many times. V usage is TRBV4-3 and J usage is TRBJ2-3; D is undetermined. The germline V gene has CDR1 LGHNA and CDR2 YSLEER. CDR3 length: 16 residues. Deletions cut 1 base from V and 5 bases from J, with 16 bases between. CDR3 sequence: CASSQGATASRDTQYF. In DNA, the CDR3 is TGCGCCAGCAGCCAAGGCGCCACGGCGTCTAGAGATACGCAGTATTTT.

This clonotype has a count of ten or more. The J gene is TRBJ2-1, the V gene TRBV20-1; TRBD2 might be the D (7 bases). The CDR3 runs 14 residues. CDR1 and CDR2 from the germline V gene are DFQATT and SNEGSKA (reference sequence). The V gene lost 3 bases and the J gene lost 7 bases, with 16 bases spanning the gap. The CDR3 coding sequence is TGCAGTGCTAGTGGGTGGGGGGGCCGGAATGAGCAGTTCTTC. It specifies CSASGWGGRNEQFF.

This clonotype appeared many times. This chain links TRBV7-9 with TRBJ1-1, with D maybe TRBD1 (5 bases). Germline-derived CDR1 and CDR2 are SEHNR and FQNEAQ (reference sequence). The length of the CDR3 is 14 residues. Trimming took 8 bases from V and 4 from J, leaving 17 bases between them. CDR3 sequence reads: CASEPRDGGTEAFF. CDR3 DNA: TGTGCCAGCGAACCCAGGGACGGCGGCACTGAAGCTTTCTTT.